This passage covers 14 T cell receptor beta chains from one sample sequenced in a study of beta chain features in type 1 diabetes. Study-level findings and limits: A moderate, significant TCRB CDR3 shortening appeared in type 1 diabetes across four CD4+ subsets.

Their target antigens are unknown. TCRB transcripts that were expressed got sequenced, as all of the isolated RNA had been reverse transcribed. Measured with immunoSEQ multiplex PCR; TCRdb has only the in-frame clones, and not every one. The sample lists about 640,000 clones; roughly an eighth were seen once. The sequenced sample was naive CD4+ T cells from blood. The origin of the receptors is a man aged 25 to 40 with type 1 diabetes.

The table lists this clone with a few counts. The chain joins TRBV9 to TRBJ2-7; 7 positions match TRBD1. This CDR3 region has 15 residues. V was clipped by 2 bases and J by 2 bases; unmatched bases: 7. Germline V lookup: CDR1 SGDLS, CDR2 YYNGEE. The CDR3 nucleotides read TGTGCCAGCAGCGTTGGGACAGATAAGACCTACGAGCAGTACTTC. This gives the protein CASSVGTDKTYEQYF. The complete variable domain, with remaining parts taken from reference TRBV9 and TRBJ2-7, reads DSGVTQTPKHLITATGQRVTLRCSPRSGDLSVYWYQQSLDQGLQFLIQYYNGEERAKGNILERFSAQQFPDLHSELNLSSLELGDSALYFCASSVGTDKTYEQYFGPGTRLTVT.

This rearrangement joins TRBV5-6 to TRBJ2-1; D call uncertain. The CDR3 is 13 residues long. Germline values: CDR1 SGHDT, CDR2 YYEEEE. Trimming cost V 4 bases and J 8 bases, with 13 bases left between them. CDR3 DNA sequence: TGTGCCAGCAGCCGTCGTGGGGTCGATGAGCAGTTCTTC. This encodes CASSRRGVDEQFF.

The table lists this clone with a count of one. This chain joins TRBV5-8 and TRBJ1-2; 9 nucleotides line up with TRBD1. The CDR3 has 11 residues. V trimming: 4 bases; J trimming: 13 bases; junction bases outside the gene matches: 5. Germline V gene lookup returns CDR1 SGHTS and CDR2 YDEGEE. CDR3 coding DNA: TGTGCCAGCAGCGTCCGGGACAGGGTCACCTTC. Translating it yields CASSVRDRVTF.

The genes are TRBV11-2 and TRBJ2-5; 8 bases agree with TRBD2. V lost 5 bases to trimming and J lost 7 bases; unmatched junction nucleotides: 15. Germline assignment: CDR1 SGHAT and CDR2 FQNNGV. CDR3 length: 16 amino acids. The CDR3 reads CASSITGLASLGTQYF. The CDR3 DNA reads as TGTGCCAGCAGCATCACAGGACTAGCATCCCTCGGGACCCAGTACTTC.

J is TRBJ2-1 and V is TRBV13, with D unclear. Germline lookup yields CDR1 PRHDT and CDR2 FYEKMQ (reference sequence). The CDR3 sequence is 13 residues long. The V end lost 3 bases, the J end lost 2 bases, and 5 bases lay between the germline ends. CDR3 amino acids: CASSFDTYNEQFF. The CDR3 nucleotides read TGTGCCAGCAGCTTCGACACCTACAATGAGCAGTTCTTC.

V and J are TRBV7-2 and TRBJ2-1; 7 bases are a match to TRBD2. Germline CDR1 and CDR2: SGHTA and FQGNSA. The CDR3 sequence is 15 residues long. V shed 2 bases and J 5 bases; nucleotides not matched to a gene: 6. CDR3 nucleotide sequence: TGTGCCAGCAGCTTACGGCTAGCGGACGACAATGAGCAGTTCTTC. It is translated as CASSLRLADDNEQFF.

The chain recombines TRBV27 with TRBJ2-1; TRBD2 agrees at 15 bases. CDR1 and CDR2 from the germline V gene are MNHEY and SMNVEV (reference sequence). Trimming removed 2 bases from V and 9 bases from J; junction bases left unmatched: 11. The CDR3 spans 18 residues. CDR3 residues: CASSLLTGTSGGNGEQFF. For the CDR3, the DNA is TGTGCCAGCAGTTTACTGACCGGGACTAGCGGGGGGAACGGTGAGCAGTTCTTC.

This chain links TRBV5-8 with TRBJ1-6; possibly TRBD1 for D (6 bases). Germline V CDR1 and CDR2: SGHTS, YDEGEE. This CDR3 spans 16 amino acids. V was trimmed by 4 bases and J by 4 bases, leaving 15 bases between them. The CDR3 loop reads CASSGGTGPYNSPLHF. The DNA of the CDR3 is TGTGCCAGCAGCGGGGGAACAGGGCCGTATAATTCACCCCTCCACTTT.

In this sample, this clone turned up a few times. The rearrangement links TRBV6-1 to TRBJ2-2; TRBD1 matches 7 bases. Trimming at V came to 6 bases and at J to 5 bases, leaving 9 bases not matched to a gene. The CDR3 runs to 15 residues. Germline V gene data show CDR1 as MNHNS and CDR2 as SASEGT. The CDR3 is CASSRDSVATGELFF. The CDR3 nucleotides are TGTGCCAGCAGCCGGGACAGCGTAGCGACCGGGGAGCTGTTTTTT.

The chain joins TRBV7-9 to TRBJ2-2; D gene uncertain. The CDR3 loop spans 17 amino acids. Per germline, CDR1 SEHNR and CDR2 FQNEAQ (reference sequence). Trimming cost V 5 bases and J 0 bases, with 16 bases left between them. This CDR3 reads CASSRSMNSPNTGELFF. The DNA for the CDR3 is TGTGCCAGCAGCCGTTCCATGAACAGTCCGAACACCGGGGAGCTGTTTTTT. The full variable domain, completed using reference TRBV7-9 and TRBJ2-2, is DTGVSQNPRHKITKRGQNVTFRCDPISEHNRLYWYRQTLGQGPEFLTYFQNEAQLEKSRLLSDRFSAERPKGSFSTLEIQRTEQGDSAMYLCASSRSMNSPNTGELFFGEGSRLTVL.

This chain joins TRBV28 and TRBJ1-6; a possible D gene is TRBD1 (5 bases). Germline loops: CDR1 MDHEN, CDR2 SYDVKM. This CDR3 contains 13 residues. V lost 7 bases, J lost 13 bases, and 17 bases lay in between. The CDR3 loop is CASIPGAFQPLHF. CDR3 in DNA: TGTGCCAGCATCCCTGGGGCTTTTCAGCCCCTCCACTTT.

The V and J genes are TRBV5-4 and TRBJ2-7; tentatively, D is TRBD2 (5 bases). CDR1 and CDR2 (germline): SGHNT, YYREEE (reference sequence). V lost 4 bases and J 7 bases, leaving 15 bases between the germline ends. CDR3 length: 13 residues. CDR3 sequence reads: CASSPSGGMEQYF. The CDR3 bases are TGTGCCAGCAGCCCATCCGGAGGTATGGAGCAGTACTTC.

The genes are TRBV7-2 and TRBJ1-6, with 8 bases aligning to TRBD1. The CDR3 runs 16 residues. Germline assignment: CDR1 SGHTA and CDR2 FQGNSA. V lost 4 bases to trimming and J lost 9 bases; unmatched junction nucleotides: 11. The CDR3 nucleotides are TGTGCCAGCAGCTCCAGAGGACAGGGTGAGGGTTCACCCCTCCACTTT. Protein: CASSSRGQGEGSPLHF. The variable domain in full, completed from reference TRBV7-2 and TRBJ1-6, reads GAGVSQSPSNKVTEKGKDVELRCDPISGHTALYWYRQSLGQGLEFLIYFQGNSAPDKSGLPSDRFSAERTGGSVSTLTIQRTQQEDSAVYLCASSSRGQGEGSPLHFGNGTRLTVT.

The chain uses TRBV2 and TRBJ1-2; D is undetermined. This CDR3 has 12 amino acids. CDR1 is SNHLY and CDR2 is FYNNEI in the germline V gene. Between the trimmed V and J ends, which lost 7 bases and 4 bases, there was a span of 10 bases. In DNA form, the CDR3 reads TGTGCCAGCAACCAAAACAGCTATGGCTACACCTTC. It codes for CASNQNSYGYTF.